Detailed here is one TCR beta chain. This sample stems from a study of shared clonotypes between healthy human individuals. TCRdb keeps only in-frame clones here, not all; method: immunoSEQ multiplex PCR. The sample shows under 2,500,000 clones, approximately 95% of them seen only once. Germline lookup yields CDR1 SEHNR and CDR2 FQNEAQ (reference sequence). V lost 5 bases, J lost 8 bases, and 9 bases lay in between. The length of the CDR3 is 12 residues. The chain recombines TRBV7-9 with TRBJ1-4; the D gene is possibly TRBD1 (5 bases). The sequenced sample was naive CD4+ T cells sorted from blood. Subset noted: CD45RA+ positively selected. The receptor comes from a man between 18 and 29 years old in good health. CDR3 nucleotides: TGTGCCAGCAGCCGGGACTCGGAAAAACTGTTTTTT. Its translation: CASSRDSEKLFF.